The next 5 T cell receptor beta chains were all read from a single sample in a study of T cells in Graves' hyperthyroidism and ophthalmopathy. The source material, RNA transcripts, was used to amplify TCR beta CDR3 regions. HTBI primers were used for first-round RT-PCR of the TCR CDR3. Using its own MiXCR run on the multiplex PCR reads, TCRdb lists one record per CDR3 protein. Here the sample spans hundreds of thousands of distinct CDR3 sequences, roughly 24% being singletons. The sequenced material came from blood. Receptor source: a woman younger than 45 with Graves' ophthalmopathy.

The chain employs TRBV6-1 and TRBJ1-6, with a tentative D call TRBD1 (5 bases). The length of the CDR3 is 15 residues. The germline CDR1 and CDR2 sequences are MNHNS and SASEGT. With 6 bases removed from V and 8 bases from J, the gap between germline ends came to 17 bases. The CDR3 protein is CASSPWGRAYSPLHF. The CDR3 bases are TGTGCCAGCAGCCCCTGGGGGAGGGCATATTCACCCCTCCACTTT.

CDR3 region: CASSPGGTGDQETQYF. For the CDR3, the DNA is TGTGCCAGCAGCCCAGGGGGGACAGGCGACCAAGAGACCCAGTACTTC. This rearrangement joins TRBV7-9 to TRBJ2-5; 8 nucleotides align to TRBD1. Unmatched junction bases numbered 8, after V lost 5 bases and J lost 0 bases. The CDR3 has 16 amino acids. CDR1 is SEHNR and CDR2 is FQNEAQ in the germline V gene (reference sequence). Full variable domain (missing parts from reference TRBV7-9 and TRBJ2-5): DTGVSQNPRHKITKRGQNVTFRCDPISEHNRLYWYRQTLGQGPEFLTYFQNEAQLEKSRLLSDRFSAERPKGSFSTLEIQRTEQGDSAMYLCASSPGGTGDQETQYFGPGTRLLVL.

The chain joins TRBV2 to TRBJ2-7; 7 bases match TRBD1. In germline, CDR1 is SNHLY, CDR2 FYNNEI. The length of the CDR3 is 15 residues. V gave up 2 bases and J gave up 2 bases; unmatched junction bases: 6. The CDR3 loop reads CASSESTGTAYEQYF. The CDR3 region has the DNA TGTGCCAGCAGTGAATCGACAGGGACCGCCTACGAGCAGTACTTC.

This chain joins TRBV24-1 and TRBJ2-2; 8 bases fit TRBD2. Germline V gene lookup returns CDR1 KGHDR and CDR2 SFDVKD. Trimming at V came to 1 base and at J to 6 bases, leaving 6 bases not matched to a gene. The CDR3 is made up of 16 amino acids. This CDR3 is CATSDFTGGPSGELFF. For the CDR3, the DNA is TGTGCCACCAGTGATTTTACGGGAGGGCCGTCCGGGGAGCTGTTTTTT.

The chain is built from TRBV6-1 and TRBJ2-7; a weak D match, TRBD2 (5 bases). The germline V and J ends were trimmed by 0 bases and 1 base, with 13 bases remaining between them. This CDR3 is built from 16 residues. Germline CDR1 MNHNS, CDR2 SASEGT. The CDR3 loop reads CASSEARVSRSYEQYF. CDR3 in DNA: TGTGCCAGCAGTGAAGCGCGGGTTTCCAGATCCTACGAGCAGTACTTC.